A selection of T cell receptor beta chains follows, all from one sample in a study of Ad26.COV2.S vaccination and SARS-CoV-2 variants. Sequencing used immunoSEQ multiplex PCR; TCRdb keeps in-frame clones, though not all of them. The sample has hundreds of thousands of clones; 89% are singletons. Sequencing used peripheral blood, obtained in a trial of Ad26.COV2.S vaccine versus placebo. The source is a person between 18 and 60 years old who received the Ad26.COV2.S COVID-19 vaccine or a placebo. Both conserved end residues are part of each CDR3. Each record gives: J gene, V gene, clone size, D gene, CDR3 DNA, CDR3 protein. A D gene is named only where the DNA matches it firmly. For some rows the clone size is stated as once, few or many, or as a class when expanded; others skip it.

J: TRBJ2-6; V: TRBV18; size: NA; D: NA; DNA: TGTGCCAGCTCACACGGGATGGCGGGTATCTCTGGGGCCAACGTCCTGACTTTC; CDR3: CASSHGMAGISGANVLTF
J: TRBJ1-2; V: TRBV9; size: NA; D: NA; DNA: TGTGCCAGCAGCGTCAACACCAAGAACTATGGCTACACCTTC; CDR3: CASSVNTKNYGYTF
J: TRBJ2-1; V: TRBV7-2; size: NA; D: TRBD2; DNA: TGTGCCAGCAGCTTAGTACTAGCGGGAGGGTACAATGAGCAGTTCTTC; CDR3: CASSLVLAGGYNEQFF
J: TRBJ1-2; V: TRBV3-1/TRBV3-2; size: NA; D: TRBD1; DNA: TGTGCCAGCAGCCAAAATATGGGGTTGGACAGGGCTAACTATGGCTACACCTTC; CDR3: CASSQNMGLDRANYGYTF
J: TRBJ1-3; V: TRBV6-2/TRBV6-3; size: NA; D: NA; DNA: TGTGCCAGCAGTTACGGGACGGCTGGAAACACCATATATTTT; CDR3: CASSYGTAGNTIYF
J: TRBJ2-3; V: TRBV5-1; size: few; D: TRBD2; DNA: TGCGCCAGCATGGCGGGGGACACAGATACGCAGTATTTT; CDR3: CASMAGDTDTQYF
J: TRBJ1-3; V: TRBV2; size: NA; D: TRBD1; DNA: TGTGCCAGCAGTGACGACAGGACAGGAGATTTCTCTGGAAACACCATATATTTT; CDR3: CASSDDRTGDFSGNTIYF
J: TRBJ2-1; V: TRBV5-3; size: NA; D: TRBD2; DNA: TGTGCCAGAAGCTCTACCGGACTAGCCCGAGCGGAAAAGAATGAGCAGTTCTTC; CDR3: CARSSTGLARAEKNEQFF
J: TRBJ2-1; V: TRBV5-1; size: NA; D: NA; DNA: TGCGCCAGCAGCTTGGACAACTACAATGAGCAGTTCTTC; CDR3: CASSLDNYNEQFF
J: TRBJ2-5; V: TRBV6-2/TRBV6-3; size: NA; D: NA; DNA: TGTGCCAGCAGTTCGACCAGGGGTCTTTTCGAGGAGACCCAGTACTTC; CDR3: CASSSTRGLFEETQYF
J: TRBJ2-7; V: TRBV14; size: NA; D: NA; DNA: TGTGCCAGCAGCCAATACAGGACCCCCTACGAGCAGTACTTC; CDR3: CASSQYRTPYEQYF
J: TRBJ2-1; V: TRBV29-1; size: NA; D: NA; DNA: TGCAGCGCCGGAGGGCAGGCCCCCTACAATGAGCAGTTCTTC; CDR3: CSAGGQAPYNEQFF
J: TRBJ1-5; V: TRBV6-5; size: NA; D: NA; DNA: TGTGCCAGCAATGGGAGGCAGAGCAATCAGCCCCAGCATTTT; CDR3: CASNGRQSNQPQHF
J: TRBJ2-7; V: TRBV11-2; size: NA; D: NA; DNA: TGTGCCAGCAGCCTGACAGGAGGATTTTACGAGCAGTACTTC; CDR3: CASSLTGGFYEQYF
J: TRBJ2-3; V: TRBV5-1; size: once; D: TRBD2; DNA: TGCGCCAGCAGCTTGATTTCTAGCGGGAGCTCAGATACGCAGTATTTT; CDR3: CASSLISSGSSDTQYF